The 17 T cell receptor beta chains reported below all come from one sample, sequenced in a study of graft-versus-host responses after intestinal transplantation. Assay used: immunoSEQ multiplex PCR; TCRdb lists only in-frame clones, some missing. The sample lists approximately 16,000 clones; around 67% were seen once. Processing was applied to graft tissue in order to liberate intraepithelial and lamina propria lymphocytes. This specimen was ileum tissue, taken roughly 720 days after intestinal transplantation. Every receptor here comes from a human patient who received an intestinal transplant, so some T cells may come from the graft donor.

The CDR3 spells CASSLQGQGTLHF. The CDR3, as DNA: TGTGCCAGCAGCCTCCAGGGACAGGGGACCCTCCACTTT. The chain carries TRBV9 and TRBJ1-6; 10 bases map to TRBD1. Germline CDR1 is SGDLS and CDR2 is YYNGEE. This CDR3 spans 13 amino acids. Unmatched junction bases numbered 6, after V lost 4 bases and J lost 14 bases.

The chain recombines TRBV7-8 with TRBJ2-1; 12 nucleotides align to TRBD2. V lost 2 bases, J lost 4 bases, and 15 bases stayed unmatched. CDR3 length: 20 residues. Germline lookup yields CDR1 SGHVS and CDR2 FQNEAQ. The CDR3 sequence: CASSLWAGASGGERYNEQFF. The CDR3 DNA reads TGTGCCAGCAGCTTATGGGCGGGGGCTAGCGGGGGGGAAAGGTACAATGAGCAGTTCTTC.

J is TRBJ2-3 and V is TRBV11-2, with D tentatively TRBD2 (5 bases). The V gene lost 1 base and the J gene lost 2 bases, with 16 bases spanning the gap. The CDR3 has 17 residues. CDR1 is SGHAT and CDR2 is FQNNGV in the germline V gene. CDR3 residues: CASSLGVNLEDTDTQYF. CDR3 DNA: TGTGCCAGCAGCTTAGGGGTAAATCTGGAGGACACAGATACGCAGTATTTT.

This clone has just a few counts. This rearrangement joins TRBV11-2 to TRBJ2-5; 9 bases line up with TRBD1. TRBJ2-7 explains the end of the DNA better; the J call may be wrong. The CDR3 has 16 amino acids. The germline V gene encodes CDR1 SGHAT and CDR2 FQNNGV. CDR3 bases: TGTGCCAGCAGCTTAGGGCGTGGACAGGGGAGGTACGAGCAGTACTTC. Encoded protein: CASSLGRGQGRYEQYF.

This clone was counted a single time. This chain connects TRBV7-2 to TRBJ2-7; unclear D gene. The CDR3 is 14 amino acids. Germline CDR1 reads SGHTA; CDR2 reads FQGNSA. Trimming stripped 3 bases from V and 1 base from J, with 10 bases between. The CDR3 reads CASSFRSSSYEQYF. In DNA, the CDR3 is TGTGCCAGCAGCTTTCGCAGTTCGTCCTACGAGCAGTACTTC.

The gene calls are TRBV4-3 and TRBJ2-1; 8 positions match TRBD1. Germline V CDR1 and CDR2: LGHNA, YSLEER. This CDR3 has 16 residues. Losses at the gene ends were 0 bases for V and 2 bases for J; bases not matched to a gene: 3. The CDR3 nucleotides read TGCGCCAGCAGCCAAGATTTCAGGGGGCCCTACAATGAGCAGTTCTTC. Protein product: CASSQDFRGPYNEQFF.

Concerning this clone: A read error may produce the germline difference seen at one junction end. The chain combines TRBV9 with TRBJ2-6; 12 nucleotides align to TRBD2. The CDR3 has 19 residues. CDR1 is SGDLS and CDR2 is YYNGEE in the germline V gene. CDR3 loop: CASSPLAGGRSSRANVLTF. CDR3 in DNA: TGTGCCAGCAGCCCTCTAGCGGGGGGGCGTTCCTCTCGGGCCAACGTCCTGACTTTC.

This clone has only a few counts. The J gene is TRBJ2-7, the V gene TRBV7-2; 11 bases are a match to TRBD2. Trimming cost V 3 bases and J 4 bases; bases outside gene matches: 5. Germline lookup yields CDR1 SGHTA and CDR2 FQGNSA. This CDR3 spans 15 amino acids. In DNA form, the CDR3 reads TGTGCCAGCAGCTTCACTAGCGGGGGCTTATACGAGCAGTACTTC. Protein product: CASSFTSGGLYEQYF.

The chain is built from TRBV14 and TRBJ2-1, with 9 bases matching TRBD2. After removal of 6 bases from V and 9 bases from J, the junction contained 12 bases not matched to a gene. Germline lookup yields CDR1 SGHDN and CDR2 FVKESK. The CDR3 covers 15 residues. CDR3 protein: CASSRPGLALGEQFF. CDR3 bases: TGTGCCAGCAGTCGTCCGGGACTAGCTCTGGGTGAGCAGTTCTTC.

In DNA form, the CDR3 reads TGCGCCAGCAGCCAATACCTCGACAGAGTACATGGCTACACCTTC. As protein: CASSQYLDRVHGYTF. The chain recombines TRBV4-3 with TRBJ1-2, with TRBD1 as a possible D gene (5 bases). The CDR3 runs to 15 residues. The germline V gene has CDR1 LGHNA and CDR2 YSLEER. V lost 2 bases, J lost 6 bases, and 16 bases lay in between.

J is TRBJ2-7 and V is TRBV10-3, with 7 bases matching TRBD2. Germline V CDR1 and CDR2: ENHRY, SYGVKD. With 4 bases clipped from V and 2 bases from J, the junction kept 2 bases outside the gene matches. This CDR3 spans 13 amino acids. The CDR3, as DNA: TGTGCCATCAGTGTGGGAGGGACCTACGAGCAGTACTTC. Its protein product is CAISVGGTYEQYF.

The rearrangement joins TRBV9 to TRBJ1-6; D unresolved. Per the germline V gene, CDR1 is SGDLS and CDR2 is YYNGEE. The CDR3 is made up of 13 amino acids. V was clipped by 4 bases and J by 9 bases, with 11 bases between them. Written as DNA, the CDR3 is TGTGCCAGCAGCCCTGATTCGAGTTCACCCCTCCACTTT. Translated, it gives CASSPDSSSPLHF.

This chain links TRBV7-8 with TRBJ1-1; D gene uncertain. The CDR3 has 14 residues. Germline V gives CDR1 SGHVS, CDR2 FQNEAQ. V was cut by 2 bases and J by 5 bases, with 12 bases left in between. The CDR3 reads CASSLRGMGTEAFF. The CDR3 DNA follows: TGTGCCAGCAGCTTACGGGGAATGGGGACTGAAGCTTTCTTT.

The V and J genes are TRBV18 and TRBJ1-1, with D unresolved. The CDR3 has 14 residues. Trimming took 6 bases from V and 1 from J, leaving 12 bases between them. The germline CDR1 and CDR2 sequences are KGHSH and LQKENI. In nucleotides, the CDR3 is TGTGCCAGCTCGCAGATGCCACAGAACACTGAAGCTTTCTTT. Translating gives CASSQMPQNTEAFF.

This clone has a single count. This sequence joins TRBV4-1 and TRBJ1-4; perhaps TRBD1 as D (5 bases). Germline V gives CDR1 MGHRA, CDR2 YSYEKL. The CDR3 is made up of 15 amino acids. V was trimmed by 4 bases and J by 7 bases, leaving 16 bases between them. The CDR3 bases are TGCGCCAGCAGCCCCTCTCTGGGGGGTGTTGAAAAACTGTTTTTT. Amino acids: CASSPSLGGVEKLFF.

This chain links TRBV30 with TRBJ2-2, with 9 bases that match TRBD1. V shed 5 bases, J shed 4 bases, and the junction held 2 bases outside the gene matches. CDR1 and CDR2 from the germline V gene are GTSNPN and SVGIG (reference sequence). CDR3 length equals 13 residues. For the CDR3, the DNA is TGTGCCTGGGGGACAGGGACCACCGGGGAGCTGTTTTTT. Translating gives CAWGTGTTGELFF. Using reference TRBV30 and TRBJ2-2 for the parts outside the CDR3, the full variable domain is SQTIHQWPATLVQPVGSPLSLECTVEGTSNPNLYWYRQAAGRGLQLLFYSVGIGQISSEVPQNLSASRPQDRQFILSSKKLLLSDSGFYLCAWGTGTTGELFFGEGSRLTVL.

The chain combines TRBV4-3 with TRBJ2-5; D uncertain. Looked up from germline, CDR1 is LGHNA and CDR2 is YSLEER. V shed 0 bases and J shed 5 bases, with 13 bases lying between them. The CDR3 runs to 15 residues. CDR3 in amino acids: CASSQDSGPRETQYF. In DNA form, the CDR3 reads TGCGCCAGCAGCCAAGACTCTGGGCCAAGGGAGACCCAGTACTTC.